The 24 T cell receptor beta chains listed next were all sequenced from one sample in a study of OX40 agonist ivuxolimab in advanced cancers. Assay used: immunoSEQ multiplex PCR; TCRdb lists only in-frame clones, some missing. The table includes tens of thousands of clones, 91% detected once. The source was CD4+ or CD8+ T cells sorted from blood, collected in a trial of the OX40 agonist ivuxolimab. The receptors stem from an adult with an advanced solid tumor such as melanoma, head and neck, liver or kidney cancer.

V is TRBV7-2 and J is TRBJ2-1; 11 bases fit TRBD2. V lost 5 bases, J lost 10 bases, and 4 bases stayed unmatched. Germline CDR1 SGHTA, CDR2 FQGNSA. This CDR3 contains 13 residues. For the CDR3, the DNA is TGTGCCAGCAGCCTCTCTAGCGGGAGGGAGCAGTTCTTC. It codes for CASSLSSGREQFF. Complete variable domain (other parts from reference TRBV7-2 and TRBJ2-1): GAGVSQSPSNKVTEKGKDVELRCDPISGHTALYWYRQSLGQGLEFLIYFQGNSAPDKSGLPSDRFSAERTGGSVSTLTIQRTQQEDSAVYLCASSLSSGREQFFGPGTRLTVL.

CDR3 coding DNA: TGTGCCAGCAGCCCTGGAGAGGGAAGACCTAGCACAGATACGCAGTATTTT. Its protein is CASSPGEGRPSTDTQYF. The chain employs TRBV9 and TRBJ2-3; a weak D match, TRBD2 (5 bases). V lost 4 bases, J lost 0 bases, and 18 bases lay in between. The CDR3 runs 17 residues. Germline V CDR1 and CDR2: SGDLS, YYNGEE.

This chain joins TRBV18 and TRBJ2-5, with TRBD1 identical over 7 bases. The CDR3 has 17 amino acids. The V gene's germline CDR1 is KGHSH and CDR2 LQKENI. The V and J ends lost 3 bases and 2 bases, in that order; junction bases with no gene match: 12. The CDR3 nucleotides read TGTGCCAGCTCACCCTACCGCGGACAGGAGGCTCAAGAGACCCAGTACTTC. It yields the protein CASSPYRGQEAQETQYF.

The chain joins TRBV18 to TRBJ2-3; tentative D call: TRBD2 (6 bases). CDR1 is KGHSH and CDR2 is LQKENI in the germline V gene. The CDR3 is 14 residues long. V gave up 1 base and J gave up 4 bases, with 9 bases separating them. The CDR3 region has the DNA TGTGCCAGCTCACCACAGGGAGGCGCAGATACGCAGTATTTT. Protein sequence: CASSPQGGADTQYF.

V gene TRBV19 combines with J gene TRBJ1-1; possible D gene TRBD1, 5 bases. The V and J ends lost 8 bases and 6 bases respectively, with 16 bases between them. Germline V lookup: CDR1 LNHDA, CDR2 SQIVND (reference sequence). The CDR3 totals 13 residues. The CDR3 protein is CASSSRVRAEAFF. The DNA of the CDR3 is TGTGCCAGTTCCTCCAGGGTAAGAGCTGAAGCTTTCTTT.

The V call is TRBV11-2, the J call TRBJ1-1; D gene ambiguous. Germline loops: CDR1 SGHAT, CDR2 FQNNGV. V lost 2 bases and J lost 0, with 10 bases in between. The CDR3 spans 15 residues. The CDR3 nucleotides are TGTGCCAGCAGCTTAAATATGGTAATGAACACTGAAGCTTTCTTT. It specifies CASSLNMVMNTEAFF.

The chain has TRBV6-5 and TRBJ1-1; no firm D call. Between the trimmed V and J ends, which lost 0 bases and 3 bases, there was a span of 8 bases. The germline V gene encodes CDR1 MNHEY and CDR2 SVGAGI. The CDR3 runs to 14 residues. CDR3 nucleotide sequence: TGTGCCAGCAGTTACTCCAGAGGCGACACTGAAGCTTTCTTT. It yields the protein CASSYSRGDTEAFF.

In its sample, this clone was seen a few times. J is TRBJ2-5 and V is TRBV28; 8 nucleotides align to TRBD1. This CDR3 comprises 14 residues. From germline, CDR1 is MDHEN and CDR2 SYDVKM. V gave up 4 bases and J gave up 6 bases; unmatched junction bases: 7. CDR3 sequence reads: CASSSYRGRKTQYF. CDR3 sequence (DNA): TGTGCCAGCAGTTCGTACAGGGGGAGGAAGACCCAGTACTTC.

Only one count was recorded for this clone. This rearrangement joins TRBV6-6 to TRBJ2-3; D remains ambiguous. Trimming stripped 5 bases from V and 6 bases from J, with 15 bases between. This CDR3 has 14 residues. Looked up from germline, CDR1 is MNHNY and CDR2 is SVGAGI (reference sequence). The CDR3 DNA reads TGTGCCAGCAGTGCAGCAAATTTAGGGGATACGCAGTATTTT. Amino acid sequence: CASSAANLGDTQYF.

The CDR3 coding sequence is TGTGCCAGCAGCCCTTCGGGCAGTAACTATGGCTACACCTTC. Translated, it gives CASSPSGSNYGYTF. This sequence joins TRBV6-5 and TRBJ1-2; no reliable D call. Germline assignment: CDR1 MNHEY and CDR2 SVGAGI. The CDR3 totals 14 residues. The ends were cut back, 6 bases at V and 1 base at J, with 12 bases in the middle.

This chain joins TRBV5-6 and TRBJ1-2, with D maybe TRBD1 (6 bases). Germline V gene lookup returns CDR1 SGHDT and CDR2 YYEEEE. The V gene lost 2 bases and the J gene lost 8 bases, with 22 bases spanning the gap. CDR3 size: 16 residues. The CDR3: CASSLAGTLKLEGYTF. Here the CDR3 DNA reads TGTGCCAGCAGCTTAGCCGGGACATTAAAACTTGAGGGCTACACCTTC. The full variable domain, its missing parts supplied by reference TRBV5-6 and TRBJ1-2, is DAGVTQSPTHLIKTRGQQVTLRCSPKSGHDTVSWYQQALGQGPQFIFQYYEEEERQRGNFPDRFSGHQFPNYSSELNVNALLLGDSALYLCASSLAGTLKLEGYTFGSGTRLTVV.

The CDR3 here is CAWSVQLDTEAFF. The CDR3, as DNA: TGTGCCTGGAGTGTACAATTGGACACTGAAGCTTTCTTT. This chain connects TRBV30 to TRBJ1-1; no firm D call. Germline V gene lookup returns CDR1 GTSNPN and CDR2 SVGIG (reference sequence). The CDR3 spans 13 residues. V was pared by 0 bases and J by 3 bases, with 8 bases between.

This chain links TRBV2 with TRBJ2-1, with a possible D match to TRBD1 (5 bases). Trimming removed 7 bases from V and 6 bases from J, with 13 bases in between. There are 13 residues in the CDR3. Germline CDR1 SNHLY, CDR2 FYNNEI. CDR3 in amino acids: CASNQGLGNEQFF. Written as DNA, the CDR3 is TGTGCCAGCAACCAGGGTTTAGGCAATGAGCAGTTCTTC.

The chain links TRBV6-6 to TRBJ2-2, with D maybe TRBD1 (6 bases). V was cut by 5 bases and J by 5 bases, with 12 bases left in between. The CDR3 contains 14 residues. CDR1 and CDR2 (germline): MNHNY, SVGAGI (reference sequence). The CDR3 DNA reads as TGTGCCAGCAGTGACGGGCAGGGGACCGGGGAGCTGTTTTTT. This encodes CASSDGQGTGELFF.

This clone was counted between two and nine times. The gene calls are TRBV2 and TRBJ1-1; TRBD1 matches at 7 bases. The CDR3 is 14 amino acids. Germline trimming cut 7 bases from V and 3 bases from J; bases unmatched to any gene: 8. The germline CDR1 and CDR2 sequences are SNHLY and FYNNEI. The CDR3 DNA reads TGTGCCAGCATGGGGGGACAGAGATACACTGAAGCTTTCTTT. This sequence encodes CASMGGQRYTEAFF.

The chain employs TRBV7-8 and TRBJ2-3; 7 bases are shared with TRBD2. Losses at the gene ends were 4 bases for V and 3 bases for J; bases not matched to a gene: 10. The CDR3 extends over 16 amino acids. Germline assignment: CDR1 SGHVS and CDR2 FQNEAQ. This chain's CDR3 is CASSWLGGTDTDTQYF. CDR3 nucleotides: TGTGCCAGCAGCTGGCTCGGGGGGACCGATACAGATACGCAGTATTTT.

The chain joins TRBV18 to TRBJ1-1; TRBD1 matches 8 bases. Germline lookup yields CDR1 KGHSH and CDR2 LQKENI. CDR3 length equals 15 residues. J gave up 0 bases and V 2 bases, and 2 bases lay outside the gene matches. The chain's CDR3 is CASSPGQGLNTEAFF. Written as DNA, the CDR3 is TGTGCCAGCTCACCAGGACAGGGTCTGAACACTGAAGCTTTCTTT.

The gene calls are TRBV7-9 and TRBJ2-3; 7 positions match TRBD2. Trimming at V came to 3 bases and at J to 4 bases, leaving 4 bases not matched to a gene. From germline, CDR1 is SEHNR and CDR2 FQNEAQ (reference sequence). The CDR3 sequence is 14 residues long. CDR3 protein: CASSFSGYADTQYF. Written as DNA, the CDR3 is TGTGCCAGCAGCTTTAGCGGGTACGCAGATACGCAGTATTTT.

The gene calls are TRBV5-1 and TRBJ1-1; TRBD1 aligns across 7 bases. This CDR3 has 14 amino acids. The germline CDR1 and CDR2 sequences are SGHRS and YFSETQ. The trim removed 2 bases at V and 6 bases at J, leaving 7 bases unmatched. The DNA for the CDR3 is TGCGCCAGCAGCTTCGGGACAGTGAGGGCTGAAGCTTTCTTT. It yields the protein CASSFGTVRAEAFF. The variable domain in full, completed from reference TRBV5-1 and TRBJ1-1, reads KAGVTQTPRYLIKTRGQQVTLSCSPISGHRSVSWYQQTPGQGLQFLFEYFSETQRNKGNFPGRFSGRQFSNSRSEMNVSTLELGDSALYLCASSFGTVRAEAFFGQGTRLTVV.

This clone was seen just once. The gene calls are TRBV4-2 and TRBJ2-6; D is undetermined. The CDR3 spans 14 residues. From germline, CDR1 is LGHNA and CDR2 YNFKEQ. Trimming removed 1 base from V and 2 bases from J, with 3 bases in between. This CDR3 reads CASSQVTGANVLTF. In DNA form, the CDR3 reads TGTGCCAGCAGCCAAGTCACTGGGGCCAACGTCCTGACTTTC.

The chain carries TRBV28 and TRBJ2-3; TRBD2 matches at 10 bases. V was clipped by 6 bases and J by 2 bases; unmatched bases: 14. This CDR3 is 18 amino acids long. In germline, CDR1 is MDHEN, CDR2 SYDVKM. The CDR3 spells CASRSRSSGSWTTDTQYF. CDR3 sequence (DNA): TGTGCCAGCAGATCACGGTCTAGCGGGAGTTGGACCACAGATACGCAGTATTTT.

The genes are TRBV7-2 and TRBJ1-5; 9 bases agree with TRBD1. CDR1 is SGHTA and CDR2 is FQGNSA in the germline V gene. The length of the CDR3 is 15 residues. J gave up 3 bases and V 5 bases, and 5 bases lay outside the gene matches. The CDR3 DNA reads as TGTGCCAGCAGCCAAGGACAGGGGCCCAATCAGCCCCAGCATTTT. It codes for CASSQGQGPNQPQHF.

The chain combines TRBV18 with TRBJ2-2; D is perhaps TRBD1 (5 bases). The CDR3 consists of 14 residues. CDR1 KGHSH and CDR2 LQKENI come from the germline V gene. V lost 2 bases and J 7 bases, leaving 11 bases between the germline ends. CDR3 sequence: CASSPIREVGELFF. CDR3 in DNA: TGTGCCAGCTCACCAATCAGGGAAGTCGGGGAGCTGTTTTTT.

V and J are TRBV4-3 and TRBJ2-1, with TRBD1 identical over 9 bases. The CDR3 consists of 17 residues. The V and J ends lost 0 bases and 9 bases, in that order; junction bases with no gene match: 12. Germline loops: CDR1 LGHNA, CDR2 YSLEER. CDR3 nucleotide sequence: TGCGCCAGCAGCCAAGATCCCCCGGGACAGGGTTTGGCTGAGCAGTTCTTC. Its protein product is CASSQDPPGQGLAEQFF.